The T cell receptor beta chain under discussion was sequenced for a study of blood T cell repertoires in COVID-19 (TCRdb year 2020). Turning to the overall study: Collaborator samples came from the United States, Italy and Spain and covered acute and convalescent phases of COVID-19. The prospective study material was composed of cDNA or gDNA derived from T cells, B-cell-depleted T cells, or PBMCs. The dataset comprised deeply sampled blood TCRbeta repertoires from subjects exposed to, actively infected with, or recovered from COVID-19. The repertoires were made available in a free public database intended to serve as a resource for research on the immune response to SARS-CoV-2. Samples came from the ongoing ImmuneRACE study (first 160 participants) plus 1,254 subjects from 6 global collaborators. Sample metadata almost always included a de-identified subject ID, COVID-19 status, age in years and sex. Where available, HLA class I and class II types were obtained from metadata supplied by the sample provider rather than from assay-based typing.

Each collaborating institution followed its own protocols to collect whole blood in K2EDTA tubes. For TCRbeta analysis, collaborators shipped samples in one of three forms: frozen whole blood, isolated PBMCs, or DNA extracted from either of those sample types. To note about this clone: The target of this receptor is not known. There are no base qualities to consult, and no much larger clone falls within one base.

What the authors observed across the whole study: The amount of clinical and demographic metadata varied by source and participant and was provided uncurated.

TCRbeta CDR3 regions were amplified from genomic DNA by means of the immunoSEQ Assay, a bias-controlled multiplex PCR. In the paper's pipeline: The number of nucleated cells in each sample was estimated by amplification of reference gene primers within the assay. To quantify the absolute abundance of each unique TCRbeta CDR3 rearrangement, sequence reads were collapsed and filtered. Productive Simpson clonality was computed per sample as the square root of Simpson's diversity index over productive rearrangements. TCRdb re-hosts the immuneACCESS table, in-frame sequences only. Its copies lack some clones; in the studies checked, an unresolved V gene accounts for under half of them, and the cause for the rest is not known. That table gives V, J and clone size, and the DNA gave D and trimming. The sample has roughly 160,000 clones on record, about 86% of them singletons. The ten largest make up roughly 10% of the sample.

Sequenced sample: peripheral blood. The sequence was collected from a man between 65 and 85 years old with active or convalescent COVID-19.

The sequence in DNA is TGTGCCAGCAGCTTAGCGGCTAGCGGGGCCTCCTACGAGCAGTACTTC. This sequence encodes CASSLAASGASYEQYF. Recombination connected TRBV7-2 to TRBJ2-7; TRBD2 matches 9 bases in the middle. CDR1 and CDR2 were assigned from the germline V gene as SGHTA and FQGNSA. For this chain, trimming is 0 bases at the V end and 0 bases at the J end, and the number of junction bases without a gene match is 3. Inclusive of the bounding cysteine and phenylalanine, the CDR3 is 16 residues long. This entry keeps only the CDR3 DNA: 48 bases, framed from base 1.